This T cell receptor (beta chain) appears in the sequencing data of a study of Ad26.COV2.S vaccination and SARS-CoV-2 variants. Study as a whole: A COV1001 Ad26.COV2.S trial-arm participant provided the sample. Donor got 5x10^10 or 1x10^11 viral particles of Ad26.COV2.S.

The method was immunoSEQ multiplex PCR; TCRdb's version includes in-frame clones alone and lacks a portion of them. Found here are some 410,000 clones, over 80% of them singletons; the top ten hold around 1.8%. V gave up 3 bases and J gave up 6 bases, with 10 bases separating them. The germline V gene has CDR1 SQVTM and CDR2 ANQGSEA. This CDR3 comprises 12 residues. General study points: After vaccination, reports described spike-specific CD8+ and CD4+ T cell responses as showing substantial breadth. Recipients of vaccine and of placebo showed similar breadth of their non-spike TCR repertoires.

Comment on this clone: What it recognizes is unknown.

Treatment given: around 19 received Ad26.COV2.S at low or high dose, single or two shots; about 5 received placebo; per-sample allocation not given. Day 63 following the first vaccine or placebo injection was when the samples were taken. This sequence originates from a person between 18 and 60 years old who received the Ad26.COV2.S COVID-19 vaccine or a placebo. Specimen: peripheral blood, collected in a trial of Ad26.COV2.S vaccine versus placebo. V and J are TRBV29-1 and TRBJ2-3; D is unresolved. The CDR3 loop reads CSVDAGRDTQYF. The CDR3 bases are TGCAGCGTTGATGCAGGCAGGGATACGCAGTATTTT.